These 11 T cell receptor beta chains share one sample of origin, sequenced in a study of T cell responses to AZD1222 COVID-19 vaccine. Data came from immunoSEQ multiplex PCR; TCRdb stores just in-frame clones and leaves some out. The table includes 97,000 or so clones, approximately 93% detected once. The sample was peripheral blood, taken 28 days after the second AZD1222 dose. The receptors originated from an adult who received the AZD1222 COVID-19 vaccine.

The V call is TRBV12-3 or TRBV12-4, the J call TRBJ2-1; no definite D call. Trimming removed 1 base at V and 10 bases at J, with 5 bases between. There are 11 residues in the CDR3. The CDR3 reads CASSLEYEQFF. As DNA, the CDR3 is TGTGCCAGCAGTTTAGAATACGAGCAGTTCTTC.

V and J are TRBV10-3 and TRBJ2-1; D is possibly TRBD2 (6 bases). The V gene lost 10 bases and the J gene lost 10 bases, with 17 bases spanning the gap. The CDR3 covers 12 residues. From germline, CDR1 is ENHRY and CDR2 SYGVKD. DNA of the CDR3: TGTGCCACCTTCCCGGGCGGGACCGAGCAGTTCTTC. As protein: CATFPGGTEQFF.

The chain carries TRBV28 and TRBJ2-5, with D maybe TRBD2 (5 bases). Trimming stripped 6 bases from V and 5 bases from J, with 22 bases between. CDR1 and CDR2 from the germline V gene are MDHEN and SYDVKM. The CDR3 sequence is 16 residues long. The CDR3 sequence: CASRPRLSGFRETQYF. The CDR3 nucleotides are TGTGCCAGCAGACCCCGCCTTTCGGGGTTTCGCGAGACCCAGTACTTC. Full variable domain (outside the CDR3, taken from reference TRBV28 and TRBJ2-5): DVKVTQSSRYLVKRTGEKVFLECVQDMDHENMFWYRQDPGLGLRLIYFSYDVKMKEKGDIPEGYSVSREKKERFSLILESASTNQTSMYLCASRPRLSGFRETQYFGPGTRLLVL.

This chain links TRBV9 with TRBJ2-6; perhaps D is TRBD1 or TRBD2 (6 bases each). V was clipped by 3 bases and J by 0 bases, with 13 bases between them. The CDR3 totals 17 residues. Germline assignment: CDR1 SGDLS and CDR2 YYNGEE. CDR3 sequence reads: CASSALGGGSGANVLTF. In DNA, the CDR3 is TGTGCCAGCAGCGCATTAGGAGGGGGCTCTGGGGCCAACGTCCTGACTTTC.

The gene calls are TRBV5-1 and TRBJ1-1; tentatively, D is TRBD1 (5 bases). Germline loops: CDR1 SGHRS, CDR2 YFSETQ. V was pared by 4 bases and J by 0 bases, with 13 bases between. The CDR3 totals 15 residues. The CDR3 DNA reads as TGCGCCAGCAGCCCTGAGGGGAATATGAACACTGAAGCTTTCTTT. It encodes CASSPEGNMNTEAFF.

The gene calls are TRBV10-2 and TRBJ2-3, with D possibly TRBD2 on 5 matching bases. V was trimmed by 6 bases and J by 0 bases, leaving 16 bases between them. This CDR3 comprises 16 residues. CDR1 is WSHSY, CDR2 SAAADI, per germline. Written as DNA, the CDR3 is TGCGCCAGCAGCCCTCCGGACTTCACTAGCACAGATACGCAGTATTTT. Its translation: CASSPPDFTSTDTQYF.

Concerning this clone itself: At one end, the junction sequence differs from germline, possibly due to a read error. This CDR3 reads CASSERQGGIF. The DNA for the CDR3 is TGTGCCAGCAGTGAAAGACAGGGGGGGATCTTT. The chain carries TRBV6-1 and TRBJ1-1, with TRBD1 matching 9 bases. CDR1 is MNHNS, CDR2 SASEGT, per germline. The CDR3 loop spans 11 amino acids.

The chain joins TRBV19 to TRBJ2-2, with D perhaps matching TRBD1 or TRBD2 (5 bases each). The germline V and J ends were trimmed by 3 bases and 6 bases, with 14 bases remaining between them. The germline gives CDR1 LNHDA, CDR2 SQIVND (reference sequence). This CDR3 has 15 residues. CDR3 residues: CASSMGESFPGELFF. In nucleotides, the CDR3 is TGTGCCAGTAGTATGGGGGAATCGTTCCCCGGGGAGCTGTTTTTT. Supplemented by reference TRBV19 and TRBJ2-2, the full variable domain reads DGGITQSPKYLFRKEGQNVTLSCEQNLNHDAMYWYRQDPGQGLRLIYYSQIVNDFQKGDIAEGYSVSREKKESFPLTVTSAQKNPTAFYLCASSMGESFPGELFFGEGSRLTVL.

V gene TRBV18 combines with J gene TRBJ1-3; tentative D call: TRBD1 (5 bases). CDR1 is KGHSH, CDR2 LQKENI, per germline. The CDR3 loop spans 17 amino acids. Trimming removed 6 bases from V and 0 bases from J, with 18 bases in between. CDR3 in DNA: TGTGCCAGCTCCCGGGACGGTGGGTTTGACTCTGGAAACACCATATATTTT. Translated, it gives CASSRDGGFDSGNTIYF.

The chain links TRBV2 to TRBJ1-1, with TRBD1 as a possible D gene (6 bases). This CDR3 region has 14 residues. Germline V gene lookup returns CDR1 SNHLY and CDR2 FYNNEI. V was clipped by 4 bases and J by 1 base, with 10 bases between them. The CDR3 protein is CASSVHRENTEAFF. Here the CDR3 DNA reads TGTGCCAGCAGTGTGCACAGGGAGAACACTGAAGCTTTCTTT.

The V gene is TRBV27, the J gene TRBJ2-7; 12 nucleotides line up with TRBD2. The CDR3 is 17 amino acids. In germline, CDR1 is MNHEY, CDR2 SMNVEV (reference sequence). With 4 bases clipped from V and 4 bases from J, the junction kept 11 bases outside the gene matches. CDR3 coding DNA: TGTGCCAGCAGTTCCCGACGTACTAGCGGGAGGTTGTACGAGCAGTACTTC. It codes for CASSSRRTSGRLYEQYF.